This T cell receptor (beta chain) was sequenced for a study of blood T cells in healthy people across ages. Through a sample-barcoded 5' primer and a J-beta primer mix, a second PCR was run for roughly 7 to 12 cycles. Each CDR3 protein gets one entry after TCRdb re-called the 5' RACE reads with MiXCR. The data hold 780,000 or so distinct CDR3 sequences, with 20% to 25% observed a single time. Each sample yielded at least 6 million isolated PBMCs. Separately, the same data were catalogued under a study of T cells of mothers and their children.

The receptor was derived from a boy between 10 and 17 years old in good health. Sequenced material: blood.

The CDR3 reads CASSTRTSGRSRETQYF. CDR3 nucleotide sequence: TGTGCCAGCAGCACACGGACTAGCGGGAGGAGTAGGGAGACCCAGTACTTC. This chain links TRBV7-2 with TRBJ2-1; 14 nucleotides line up with TRBD2. The last part of the DNA fits TRBJ2-5 better; the J call may be wrong. The CDR3 loop spans 17 amino acids. Germline V gene data show CDR1 as SGHTA and CDR2 as FQGNSA.